This is a list of T cell receptor beta chains from one sample in a study of cytomegalovirus exposure and HLA in healthy donors. Produced via immunoSEQ multiplex PCR; TCRdb's table is partial and in-frame only. The sample consists of about 160,000 clones, roughly four fifths of them appearing once. The sequenced sample was PBMCs. The source of these receptors is a girl under 10 years old in good health and CMV-seropositive. CDR3s include the opening cysteine and the closing phenylalanine or tryptophan. Each record gives: D gene, J gene, V gene, clone size, CDR3 protein, CDR3 DNA. A D gene is named only where the DNA matches it firmly. Size is omitted from some rows. Given values are once, few, many or a class for expanded clones.

d_gene: .
j_gene: TRBJ2-3
v_gene: TRBV6-5
abundance: .
CDR3aa: CASSRTRGTDTQYF
CDR3nt: TGTGCCAGCAGCAGGACAAGGGGGACAGATACGCAGTATTTT

d_gene: .
j_gene: TRBJ1-5
v_gene: TRBV6-1
abundance: .
CDR3aa: CASSARSNQPQHF
CDR3nt: TGTGCCAGCAGTGCGCGGAGCAATCAGCCCCAGCATTTT

d_gene: TRBD2
j_gene: TRBJ2-1
v_gene: TRBV7-9
abundance: .
CDR3aa: CASSLVGAGGYNEQFF
CDR3nt: TGTGCCAGCAGCTTAGTTGGGGCGGGAGGATACAATGAGCAGTTCTTC

d_gene: .
j_gene: TRBJ2-5
v_gene: TRBV5-1
abundance: .
CDR3aa: CASSIQWRETQYF
CDR3nt: TGCGCCAGCAGTATTCAGTGGAGGGAGACCCAGTACTTC

d_gene: .
j_gene: TRBJ1-5
v_gene: TRBV28
abundance: once
CDR3aa: CASSSGRRPQHF
CDR3nt: TGTGCCAGCAGTTCAGGGAGGCGGCCCCAGCATTTT

d_gene: TRBD2
j_gene: TRBJ2-1
v_gene: TRBV30
abundance: .
CDR3aa: CAWSTGGSPSNEQFF
CDR3nt: TGTGCCTGGAGCACCGGCGGGAGTCCCTCCAATGAGCAGTTCTTC

d_gene: .
j_gene: TRBJ1-2
v_gene: TRBV28
abundance: .
CDR3aa: CASRQIYGYTF
CDR3nt: TGTGCCAGCCGACAGATCTATGGCTACACCTTC

d_gene: TRBD1
j_gene: TRBJ1-2
v_gene: TRBV28
abundance: few
CDR3aa: CASSLGGQGLSYGYTF
CDR3nt: TGTGCCAGCAGTTTAGGAGGACAGGGACTTTCCTATGGCTACACCTTC

d_gene: .
j_gene: TRBJ2-7
v_gene: TRBV11-2
abundance: .
CDR3aa: CASRPLGRPGEQYF
CDR3nt: TGTGCCAGCAGGCCCCTGGGGCGCCCCGGTGAGCAGTACTTC

d_gene: .
j_gene: TRBJ2-7
v_gene: TRBV30
abundance: .
CDR3aa: CAWVVSAYGQYF
CDR3nt: TGTGCCTGGGTGGTTTCTGCCTACGGGCAGTACTTC

d_gene: .
j_gene: TRBJ2-3
v_gene: TRBV27
abundance: once
CDR3aa: CASSSLRTDTQYF
CDR3nt: TGTGCCAGCAGTTCCCTCCGCACAGATACGCAGTATTTT

d_gene: .
j_gene: TRBJ2-3
v_gene: TRBV7-9
abundance: once
CDR3aa: CASSPYTDTQYF
CDR3nt: TGTGCCAGCAGCCCCTACACAGATACGCAGTATTTT

d_gene: TRBD2
j_gene: TRBJ2-7
v_gene: TRBV4-1
abundance: .
CDR3aa: CASSRVTSGLAGFSYEQYF
CDR3nt: TGCGCCAGCAGCCGGGTAACGTCGGGACTAGCGGGATTCTCCTACGAGCAGTACTTC

d_gene: .
j_gene: TRBJ2-5
v_gene: TRBV19
abundance: .
CDR3aa: CASSSRGQETQYF
CDR3nt: TGTGCCAGTAGTAGTAGGGGTCAAGAGACCCAGTACTTC

d_gene: .
j_gene: TRBJ2-1
v_gene: TRBV4-2
abundance: .
CDR3aa: CASSQGGLSNHNEQFF
CDR3nt: TGTGCCAGCAGCCAAGGAGGACTATCAAATCACAATGAGCAGTTCTTC

d_gene: TRBD2
j_gene: TRBJ2-7
v_gene: TRBV28
abundance: .
CDR3aa: CASRRELPYEQYF
CDR3nt: TGTGCCAGCAGGCGGGAGCTCCCCTACGAGCAGTACTTC

d_gene: TRBD2
j_gene: TRBJ2-3
v_gene: TRBV5-6
abundance: .
CDR3aa: CASSLVAGLALDTQYF
CDR3nt: TGTGCCAGCAGCTTGGTGGCGGGACTAGCCCTAGATACGCAGTATTTT

d_gene: .
j_gene: TRBJ2-6
v_gene: TRBV9
abundance: .
CDR3aa: CASSVGGARVGANVLTF
CDR3nt: TGTGCCAGCAGCGTAGGTGGGGCACGGGTCGGGGCCAACGTCCTGACTTTC

d_gene: .
j_gene: TRBJ1-1
v_gene: TRBV28
abundance: .
CDR3aa: CASGGYGNTEAFF
CDR3nt: TGTGCCAGCGGCGGGTACGGGAACACTGAAGCTTTCTTT

d_gene: TRBD2
j_gene: TRBJ2-2
v_gene: TRBV5-1
abundance: .
CDR3aa: CASSRGTSAYTGELFF
CDR3nt: TGCGCCAGCAGCCGCGGGACTAGCGCATACACCGGGGAGCTGTTTTTT